The rows below give T cell receptor beta chains drawn from one sample of a study of blood T cell repertoires in COVID-19. Produced via immunoSEQ multiplex PCR; TCRdb's table is partial and in-frame only. The sample consists of approximately 180,000 clones, approximately 83% of them appearing once. Sequenced sample: peripheral blood. The receptors here all came from a human donor with active or convalescent COVID-19. The donor label of this sample is uncertain. CDR3s include the opening cysteine and the closing phenylalanine or tryptophan. D genes are given only for firm matches. The size field is filled for only some rows; it gives once, few, many or a size class.

j_call d_call v_call cdr3_length clone_size cdr3_nt cdr3_aa
TRBJ2-2 TRBD2 TRBV10-3 16 - TGTGCCATCAGCTCACTTCTAGCGGGGGGGACCGGGGAGCTGTTTTTT CAISSLLAGGTGELFF
TRBJ2-1 TRBD2 TRBV9 19 once TGTGCCAGCAGCGTAGCTAGCGGGTTGGGCGGGCAAAATTACAATGAGCAGTTCTTC CASSVASGLGGQNYNEQFF
TRBJ2-7 TRBD1 TRBV5-1 15 - TGCGCCAGCAGCTTGGGACAGGGAAACTCCTACGAGCAGTACTTC CASSLGQGNSYEQYF
TRBJ2-2 TRBD1 TRBV7-9 15 few TGTGCCAGCAGCCGGGACAGGGGGCTGACCGGGGAGCTGTTTTTT CASSRDRGLTGELFF
TRBJ2-1 - TRBV7-2 17 - TGTGCCAGCAGCTTTTTAGGCTCTTTTGTCCGGGGCAATGAGCAGTTCTTC CASSFLGSFVRGNEQFF
TRBJ1-2 TRBD1 TRBV5-4 14 - TGTGCCAGCAGCTTGGCCCGACAGGGCTATGGCTACACCTTC CASSLARQGYGYTF
TRBJ1-2 - TRBV9 15 - TGTGCCAGCAGCGTAGCTGGGAGCCCTAACTATGGCTACACCTTC CASSVAGSPNYGYTF
TRBJ2-2 TRBD2 TRBV9 17 - TGTGCCAGCAGCGTGGCAGCGGGGGCTACTAACACCGGGGAGCTGTTTTTT CASSVAAGATNTGELFF
TRBJ1-5 - TRBV7-2 15 - TGTGCCAGCAGCTTGGGTCAGGGATTAGGTCAGCCCCAGCATTTT CASSLGQGLGQPQHF
TRBJ1-1 - TRBV28 12 - TGTGCCGGTCAAACTTTTGGTGGTGAAGCTTTCTTT CAGQTFGGEAFF
TRBJ2-4 TRBD2 TRBV7-2 17 - TGTGCCAGCAGCCCACGGGGACTAGCGGAGTTCAAAAACATTCAGTACTTC CASSPRGLAEFKNIQYF
TRBJ2-3 TRBD1 TRBV28 15 - TGTGCCAGCGAAGGGACAGCGCCTTCCTTAGATACGCAGTATTTT CASEGTAPSLDTQYF
TRBJ2-7 - TRBV7-2 15 - TGTGCCAGCAGCTTACTTTTTGGGCCAGACTACGAGCAGTACTTC CASSLLFGPDYEQYF
TRBJ2-7 TRBD2 TRBV7-9 16 - TGTGCCAGCAGCTCTGCCGCGGGGGGGATAAGGAGCGAGCAGTACTTC CASSSAAGGIRSEQYF
TRBJ2-2 TRBD1 TRBV7-9 16 - TGTGCCAGCCGAATCTCCGGGACAGGGAACGCCGGGGAGCTGTTTTTT CASRISGTGNAGELFF
TRBJ2-1 TRBD1 TRBV9 15 - TGTGCCAGCAGCTTTGAGGGACAGGGCTACAATGAGCAGTTCTTC CASSFEGQGYNEQFF
TRBJ2-2 - TRBV20-1 14 few TGCAGTGCTAGTCCCAGGCCGAACACCGGGGAGCTGTTTTTT CSASPRPNTGELFF
TRBJ2-3 - TRBV28 13 - TGTGCCAGCAGTCCCTACGACAGGGATACGCAGTATTTT CASSPYDRDTQYF
TRBJ2-7 - TRBV6-6 14 - TGTGCCAGCAGTTATACGTCGAGAGGCTACGAGCAGTACTTC CASSYTSRGYEQYF
TRBJ2-2 TRBD2 TRBV9 17 - TGTGCCAGCAGCGCTAGACTAGCGGGGACCCACACCGGGGAGCTGTTTTTT CASSARLAGTHTGELFF
TRBJ2-7 - TRBV11-3 16 - TGTGCCAGCAGCGGGCGAAGGACGGGGAGCTCCTACGAGCAGTACTTC CASSGRRTGSSYEQYF
TRBJ1-3 - TRBV6-2/TRBV6-3 18 - TGTGCCAGCAGTCTAAAAGGTACAGGCCGATCCTCTGGAAACACCATATATTTT CASSLKGTGRSSGNTIYF
TRBJ2-7 TRBD1 TRBV11-2 11 - TGTGCCAGCAACAGGGGCTACGAGCAGTACTTC CASNRGYEQYF
TRBJ1-5 - TRBV4-3 16 - TGCGCCAGCAGCCCAAACCTAGGAAACGGCCATCAGCCCCAGCATTTT CASSPNLGNGHQPQHF
TRBJ2-3 - TRBV11-3 13 - TGTGCCAGCAGCTTAGATGTAGCAGATACGCAGTATTTT CASSLDVADTQYF
TRBJ2-1 TRBD2 TRBV18 15 - TGTGCCAGCTCACCAGGGACTAGCGACTACAATGAGCAGTTCTTC CASSPGTSDYNEQFF
TRBJ2-1 TRBD1 TRBV19 15 - TGTGCCAGTACCAGGACAGGGACCTCCTACAATGAGCAGTTCTTC CASTRTGTSYNEQFF